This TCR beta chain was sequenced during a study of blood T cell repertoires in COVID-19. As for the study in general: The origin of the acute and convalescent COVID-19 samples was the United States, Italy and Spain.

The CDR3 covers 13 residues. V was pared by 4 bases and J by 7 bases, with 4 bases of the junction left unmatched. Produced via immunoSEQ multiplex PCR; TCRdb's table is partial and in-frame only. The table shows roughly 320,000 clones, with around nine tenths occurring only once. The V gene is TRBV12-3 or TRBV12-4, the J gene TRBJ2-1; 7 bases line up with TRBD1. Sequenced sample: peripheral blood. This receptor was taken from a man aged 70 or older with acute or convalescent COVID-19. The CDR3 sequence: CASSSQTGNEQFF. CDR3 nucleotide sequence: TGTGCCAGCAGTTCACAGACAGGGAATGAGCAGTTCTTC.